A single sample is the source of the 32 T cell receptor beta chains below, sequenced in a study of blood T cell repertoires in COVID-19. Assay: immunoSEQ multiplex PCR; the TCRdb copy retains only in-frame clones and omits some. The table includes hundreds of thousands of clones, 90% detected once. Material for sequencing was PBMCs or T cells enriched from blood (not recorded which). These receptors were collected from a young man who had been exposed to COVID-19.

This chain joins TRBV6-5 and TRBJ2-3; 14 bases fit TRBD2. The germline V gene has CDR1 MNHEY and CDR2 SVGAGI. J gave up 4 bases and V 7 bases, and 4 bases lay outside the gene matches. This CDR3 region has 15 residues. The CDR3 region is CASTGLAGGADTQYF. The CDR3 DNA sequence: TGTGCCAGCACTGGACTAGCGGGGGGAGCAGATACGCAGTATTTT.

Only one count was recorded for this clone. V and J are TRBV2 and TRBJ1-2; the match to TRBD1 covers 8 bases. This CDR3 spans 15 amino acids. Germline assignment: CDR1 SNHLY and CDR2 FYNNEI. V lost 8 bases and J lost 5; bases outside the gene matches: 13. Here the CDR3 DNA reads TGTGCCAGCCACCACCCGGACAGGGATCAATATGGCTACACCTTC. Translated: CASHHPDRDQYGYTF.

This chain joins TRBV23-1 and TRBJ1-2; the D is unclear. TRBV23-1 is an open reading frame, and its role is uncertain. V lost 0 bases and J lost 3, with 8 bases in between. The CDR3 length is 14 residues. The CDR3 loop is CASSQSAQHYGYTF. CDR3 DNA sequence: TGCGCCAGCAGTCAATCGGCACAGCACTATGGCTACACCTTC.

The gene calls are TRBV4-1 and TRBJ2-7; D is uncertain. Germline V gene data show CDR1 as MGHRA and CDR2 as YSYEKL. The CDR3 consists of 13 residues. V lost 1 base and J 2 bases, leaving 6 bases between the germline ends. The CDR3: CASSQGTTYEQYF. CDR3 DNA: TGCGCCAGCAGCCAAGGAACAACCTACGAGCAGTACTTC.

This sequence joins TRBV5-1 and TRBJ2-1, with a weak D call TRBD1 (5 bases). Germline V gene lookup returns CDR1 SGHRS and CDR2 YFSETQ. The V gene lost 0 bases and the J gene lost 5 bases, with 9 bases spanning the gap. The CDR3 length is 14 residues. The CDR3 here is CASSLVGRDNEQFF. Here the CDR3 DNA reads TGCGCCAGCAGCTTGGTAGGCAGGGACAATGAGCAGTTCTTC.

V is TRBV19 and J is TRBJ2-7; D not resolved. CDR3 length: 12 amino acids. The V end was cut by 6 bases, the J end by 3 bases, with 9 bases between. The V gene's germline CDR1 is LNHDA and CDR2 SQIVND (reference sequence). CDR3 sequence reads: CASSSQSYEQYF. CDR3 nucleotide sequence: TGTGCCAGTAGCTCACAGAGCTACGAGCAGTACTTC.

The chain joins TRBV4-1 to TRBJ1-5; D ambiguous. Germline loops: CDR1 MGHRA, CDR2 YSYEKL. The CDR3 runs 14 residues. Trimming stripped 1 base from V and 7 bases from J, with 11 bases between. Here the CDR3 DNA reads TGCGCCAGCAGCCAAGTAATCGCGGGCCAGCCCCAGCATTTT. Translated, it gives CASSQVIAGQPQHF.

This rearrangement joins TRBV21-1 to TRBJ1-1; the table's D call TRBD1 went unverified against the DNA. TRBV21-1 is shown as a pseudogene. This CDR3 is built from 17 residues. The CDR3, as DNA: TGTGCCAGCAGCAAAGAGCAGGGCAGGACGTGGGCCACTGAAGCTTTCTTT. As protein: CASSKEQGRTWATEAFF.

V and J are TRBV5-5 and TRBJ2-2; 9 nucleotides line up with TRBD2. The V segment lost 2 bases and the J segment 7 bases; nucleotides outside the gene matches: 3. Germline CDR1 and CDR2: SGHKS and YYEKEE (reference sequence). CDR3 length: 14 residues. This CDR3 reads CASSFGTSIGELFF. The CDR3, as DNA: TGTGCCAGCAGCTTCGGGACTAGCATCGGGGAGCTGTTTTTT.

The chain has TRBV5-1 and TRBJ2-1, with D perhaps TRBD1 (6 bases). Per the germline V gene, CDR1 is SGHRS and CDR2 is YFSETQ. Trimming took off 0 bases at V and 3 bases at J, with 13 bases between the two ends. The CDR3 consists of 16 residues. The CDR3 spells CASSLVAGADYNEQFF. As DNA, the CDR3 is TGCGCCAGCAGCTTGGTTGCAGGGGCCGACTACAATGAGCAGTTCTTC.

The CDR3 region has the DNA TGCAGTGCTAGTCGGGGGTCGGCGGGGAATTCACCCCTCCACTTT. Its protein is CSASRGSAGNSPLHF. The chain has TRBV20-1 and TRBJ1-6; TRBD1 might be the D (5 bases). The CDR3 loop spans 15 amino acids. Trimming stripped 3 bases from V and 7 bases from J, with 16 bases between. Germline V gives CDR1 DFQATT, CDR2 SNEGSKA (reference sequence).

The chain combines TRBV3-1 (or the pseudogene TRBV3-2) with TRBJ2-7, with 7 bases aligning to TRBD1. Germline CDR1 LGHDT, CDR2 YNNKEL (reference sequence). CDR3 size: 16 residues. V trimming: 0 bases; J trimming: 3 bases; junction bases outside the gene matches: 8. CDR3 in amino acids: CASSQDRGSSYYEQYF. The CDR3, as DNA: TGTGCCAGCAGCCAAGACAGGGGGTCGAGCTACTACGAGCAGTACTTC.

The J gene is TRBJ1-3, the V gene TRBV7-2; D uncertain. Germline values: CDR1 SGHTA, CDR2 FQGNSA. V was clipped by 3 bases and J by 4 bases, with 13 bases between them. The CDR3 totals 15 residues. As DNA, the CDR3 is TGTGCCAGCAGCTTTCGGGTCACCACCGGAAACACCATATATTTT. Amino acids: CASSFRVTTGNTIYF.

This sequence joins TRBV7-6 and TRBJ1-4, with D maybe TRBD1 (6 bases). Trimming removed 5 bases at V and 2 bases at J, with 12 bases between. In germline, CDR1 is SGHVS, CDR2 FNYEAQ. The CDR3 is 15 amino acids. The CDR3 DNA reads as TGTGCCAGCAGCCCCTACAGGGACACTAATGAAAAACTGTTTTTT. It encodes CASSPYRDTNEKLFF.

This chain joins TRBV3-1 (or the pseudogene TRBV3-2) and TRBJ2-3; D call uncertain. With 1 base removed from V and 0 bases from J, the gap between germline ends came to 8 bases. From germline, CDR1 is LGHDT and CDR2 YNNKEL (reference sequence). CDR3 size: 15 residues. The CDR3 bases are TGTGCCAGCAGCCAAGCTACGATAAGCACAGATACGCAGTATTTT. It translates to CASSQATISTDTQYF.

The rearrangement uses TRBV6-5 and TRBJ2-2, with 8 bases lining up with TRBD1. V trimming: 9 bases; J trimming: 4 bases; junction bases outside the gene matches: 4. The CDR3 extends over 13 amino acids. Germline lookup yields CDR1 MNHEY and CDR2 SVGAGI. The CDR3 loop is CASRQGSTGELFF. CDR3 nucleotides: TGTGCCAGTCGACAGGGGAGCACCGGGGAGCTGTTTTTT.

The rearrangement links TRBV5-1 to TRBJ2-5; D is possibly TRBD1 (5 bases). CDR3 length equals 14 residues. The V end lost 4 bases, the J end lost 2 bases, and 12 bases lay between the germline ends. Per germline, CDR1 SGHRS and CDR2 YFSETQ. The CDR3 DNA is TGCGCCAGCAGCCTAGGGGCTGCACAAGAGACCCAGTACTTC. Its translation: CASSLGAAQETQYF.

The V and J genes are TRBV9 and TRBJ2-3; the D gene is possibly TRBD2 (7 bases). CDR1 is SGDLS and CDR2 is YYNGEE in the germline V gene. This CDR3 is built from 15 residues. V was shortened by 4 bases and J by 0 bases, with 12 bases between the two germline ends. CDR3 in amino acids: CASSTRGASTDTQYF. In DNA form, the CDR3 reads TGTGCCAGCAGCACCCGGGGGGCTAGCACAGATACGCAGTATTTT.

This chain joins TRBV9 and TRBJ2-3, with a possible D match to TRBD2 (6 bases). Looked up from germline, CDR1 is SGDLS and CDR2 is YYNGEE. This CDR3 is 16 amino acids long. The V gene lost 0 bases and the J gene lost 0 bases, with 11 bases spanning the gap. The CDR3 region is CASSVGASASTDTQYF. The CDR3 bases are TGTGCCAGCAGCGTAGGAGCTAGCGCCAGCACAGATACGCAGTATTTT. The whole variable domain, remainder taken from reference TRBV9 and TRBJ2-3, is DSGVTQTPKHLITATGQRVTLRCSPRSGDLSVYWYQQSLDQGLQFLIQYYNGEERAKGNILERFSAQQFPDLHSELNLSSLELGDSALYFCASSVGASASTDTQYFGPGTRLTVL.

As concerns this clone: The same CDR3 arises from other DNA sequences in this sample as well. The chain couples TRBV5-4 to TRBJ1-1; no reliable D call. V dropped 0 bases and J dropped 2 bases, with 5 bases sitting between them. This CDR3 has 13 amino acids. Germline lookup yields CDR1 SGHNT and CDR2 YYREEE (reference sequence). The CDR3 DNA reads as TGTGCCAGCAGCTTGGCGGGAAACACTGAAGCTTTCTTT. Its translation is CASSLAGNTEAFF.

This sequence joins TRBV3-1 (or the pseudogene TRBV3-2) and TRBJ2-7; TRBD2 matches 7 bases. With 0 bases clipped from V and 3 bases from J, the junction kept 14 bases outside the gene matches. This CDR3 comprises 18 residues. The V gene's germline CDR1 is LGHDT and CDR2 YNNKEL (reference sequence). CDR3 nucleotides: TGTGCCAGCAGCCAAGAGTTCTCTTTCGGACTAGTAGTCTACGAGCAGTACTTC. Protein sequence: CASSQEFSFGLVVYEQYF.

V and J are TRBV15 and TRBJ1-5; tentatively, D is TRBD1 (6 bases). The CDR3 has 13 residues. The germline gives CDR1 LNHNV, CDR2 YYDKDF (reference sequence). With 7 bases removed from V and 9 bases from J, the gap between germline ends came to 16 bases. In DNA form, the CDR3 reads TGTGCCACCACAAAGGGGGTAGGGCGGCCCCAGCATTTT. This sequence encodes CATTKGVGRPQHF.

This clone appeared a single time. The chain is built from TRBV6-2 or TRBV6-3 and TRBJ2-3; D might be TRBD2 (6 bases). V was clipped by 0 bases and J by 7 bases, with 14 bases between them. CDR3 length: 15 residues. CDR1 is MNHEY, CDR2 SVGEGT, per germline. Here the CDR3 DNA reads TGTGCCAGCAGTTACTCGAAGGACTATTCAAATACGCAGTATTTT. Translating gives CASSYSKDYSNTQYF.

This rearrangement joins TRBV5-4 to TRBJ1-1; no reliable D call. CDR1 is SGHNT and CDR2 is YYREEE in the germline V gene (reference sequence). V lost 0 bases, J lost 1 base, and 13 bases lay in between. The CDR3 extends over 16 amino acids. CDR3 sequence: CASSLGAGISNTEAFF. CDR3 DNA sequence: TGTGCCAGCAGCTTGGGAGCGGGTATATCGAACACTGAAGCTTTCTTT.

This clone was found once. The chain links TRBV12-5 to TRBJ2-3; 11 positions agree with TRBD2. J was trimmed by 5 bases and V by 0 bases; bases with no gene match: 4. This CDR3 region has 16 residues. In germline, CDR1 is LGHNT, CDR2 FRNRAP. CDR3 in DNA: TGTGCTAGTGGTTTGGTGGTAGCGGGGGGGTTAGATACGCAGTATTTT. This sequence encodes CASGLVVAGGLDTQYF. The variable domain in full, with the rest retrieved from reference TRBV12-5 and TRBJ2-3, is DARVTQTPRHKVTEMGQEVTMRCQPILGHNTVFWYRQTMMQGLELLAYFRNRAPLDDSGMPKDRFSAEMPDATLATLKIQPSEPRDSAVYFCASGLVVAGGLDTQYFGPGTRLTVL.

This chain connects TRBV6-5 to TRBJ1-6; 7 bases match TRBD1. The germline V gene encodes CDR1 MNHEY and CDR2 SVGAGI. The length of the CDR3 is 15 residues. The V segment lost 3 bases and the J segment 6 bases; nucleotides outside the gene matches: 5. CDR3 sequence: CASSYRRQGNSPLHF. CDR3 bases: TGTGCCAGCAGTTATCGAAGACAGGGTAATTCACCCCTCCACTTT.

This sequence joins TRBV4-1 and TRBJ2-1; TRBD2 agrees at 13 bases. Germline loops: CDR1 MGHRA, CDR2 YSYEKL. The V and J ends lost 4 bases and 8 bases, in that order; junction bases with no gene match: 11. The CDR3 totals 17 residues. The CDR3 DNA sequence: TGCGCCAGCAGCCCTCGGACTAGCGGGGGTATGTGGGATGAGCAGTTCTTC. It translates to CASSPRTSGGMWDEQFF.

V gene TRBV2 combines with J gene TRBJ2-1, with 11 bases that match TRBD1. V lost 6 bases, J lost 8 bases, and 6 bases stayed unmatched. Germline loops: CDR1 SNHLY, CDR2 FYNNEI. The CDR3 totals 14 residues. CDR3 protein: CASRPDRGLDEQFF. CDR3 in DNA: TGTGCCAGCAGGCCGGACAGGGGGCTAGATGAGCAGTTCTTC.

V gene TRBV11-2 combines with J gene TRBJ1-2, with no clear D. The CDR3 extends over 12 amino acids. Trimming stripped 0 bases from V and 6 bases from J, with 5 bases between. CDR1 and CDR2 from the germline V gene are SGHAT and FQNNGV. The CDR3 bases are TGTGCCAGCAGCTTAGAGGCACATGGCTACACCTTC. It translates to CASSLEAHGYTF.

The chain couples TRBV4-2 to TRBJ1-6; D possibly corresponds to TRBD1 (5 bases). This CDR3 comprises 15 residues. Deletions cut 3 bases from V and 6 bases from J, with 12 bases between. Germline lookup yields CDR1 LGHNA and CDR2 YNFKEQ. The chain's CDR3 is CASSQGGQGNSPLHF. The CDR3 region has the DNA TGTGCCAGCAGCCAGGGAGGCCAGGGTAATTCACCCCTCCACTTT.

The rearrangement uses TRBV12-2 and TRBJ2-7; no DNA check was done on the table's D call, TRBD1. TRBV12-2 is a known pseudogene. The CDR3 extends over 12 amino acids. The CDR3 is CASRLGHYEQYF. CDR3 nucleotides: TGTGCAAGTCGCTTAGGACACTACGAGCAGTACTTC.

The CDR3 here is CASSYRSTGQETQYF. The CDR3 nucleotides read TGCGCCAGCAGCTACCGTTCGACAGGGCAAGAGACCCAGTACTTC. V and J are TRBV5-1 and TRBJ2-5, with 7 bases aligning to TRBD1. With V trimmed by 3 bases and J by 2 bases, 7 bases remained unmatched. Germline V lookup: CDR1 SGHRS, CDR2 YFSETQ. The CDR3 sequence is 15 residues long.